The clone carrying this T cell receptor (beta chain) has a handful of counts. The sample originates from a study of T cell repertoires in cytomegalovirus infection. The germline V gene encodes CDR1 GTSNPN and CDR2 SVGIG (reference sequence). The ends were cut back, 3 bases at V and 6 bases at J, with 12 bases in the middle. The CDR3 totals 12 residues. Via MiXCR, TCRdb re-called the reads, giving one row per CDR3 protein. The table has roughly 300,000 distinct CDR3 sequences, 25% seen once. The clonotype comes from a human donor in good health (CMV status not recorded). Some clones in this sample may be carry-over from other donors' samples. The J gene is TRBJ2-7, the V gene TRBV30, with D perhaps given as TRBD1 or TRBD2 (6 bases each). Sequenced: PBMCs. CDR3 protein: CAWRGRGGEQYF. The CDR3 nucleotides read TGTGCCTGGAGGGGCAGGGGAGGCGAGCAGTACTTC. The variable domain in full, with the rest retrieved from reference TRBV30 and TRBJ2-7, is SQTIHQWPATLVQPVGSPLSLECTVEGTSNPNLYWYRQAAGRGLQLLFYSVGIGQISSEVPQNLSASRPQDRQFILSSKKLLLSDSGFYLCAWRGRGGEQYFGPGTRLTVT.